This T cell receptor (beta chain) was captured in a study of OX40 agonist ivuxolimab in advanced cancers. Across the study: Ivuxolimab, an antibody that agonizes OX40 (CD134), was administered to the patients.

Using immunoSEQ multiplex PCR, the repertoire was profiled, and TCRdb retains in-frame clones only, with some absent. The sample contains tens of thousands of clones, roughly 80% of which appear only once. V shed 4 bases and J 5 bases; nucleotides not matched to a gene: 6. The CDR3 loop spans 14 amino acids. Germline CDR1 SGHRS, CDR2 YFSETQ. The sequence was collected from an adult with an advanced solid tumor such as melanoma, head and neck, liver or kidney cancer. The chain carries TRBV5-1 and TRBJ2-7; 10 positions match TRBD2. This material consisted of CD4+ or CD8+ T cells sorted from blood, taken in a trial of the OX40 agonist ivuxolimab. The CDR3 region is CASSILAGDNEQYF. As DNA, the CDR3 is TGCGCCAGCAGCATTCTAGCGGGAGACAACGAGCAGTACTTC.